One TCR beta chain is described in this entry. Its antigen specificity is not known. Base qualities are not provided; no much larger clone lies one nucleotide away. The library was prepared using the immunoSEQ multiplex PCR assay. The multiplex PCR relied on a mix of 60 forward primers for TCR Vbeta segments and 13 reverse primers for TCR Jbeta segments. The CDR3 region of rearranged TCR beta genes was amplified from genomic DNA with a multiplex PCR assay. On the Illumina HiSeq System, the amplified TCR beta libraries were sequenced as 87-base-pair reads. The authors' analysis ran thus. A later analysis counted about 82 million unique TCR beta chains across the 666 repertoires, and roughly 11 million of these chains were shared by at least two donors. To remove PCR and sequencing errors, raw reads were error-corrected and collapsed into unique sequences using a nearest-neighbor algorithm that merged closely related sequences. Alignment of CDR3 sequences to IMGT reference sequences was used to assign V, D and J gene segments. Each retained sequence needed at least a six-nucleotide match to both a V gene segment and a J gene segment. Rearrangements were classified as productive when the CDR3 lacked stop codons and remained in frame with V and J, and all other rearrangements were classified as non-productive. CDR3 was defined according to IMGT convention as the region running from the second conserved V-encoded cysteine to the conserved J-encoded phenylalanine. In an earlier analysis of roughly 610 of the donors, sequences lacking an unambiguous match to a single V gene segment were excluded. An earlier analysis of just under 600 of the donors called V segments functional above 56.7% productive rearrangements and segregating when the between-donor standard deviation exceeded 5%. A statistical classification framework was developed to diagnose cytomegalovirus status using the catalog of TCR beta chain sequences. V and J gene assignment, in a later analysis, came from comparing TCR nucleotide sequences with IMGT/GENE-DB human TR gene sequences. The TCRdist pipeline was used in a later analysis to assign CDR3 sequences and most-parsimonious VDJ recombination scenarios. In a later analysis, each TCR beta chain was defined by its CDR3 amino acid sequence together with its V-gene family, and reads without a unique V-gene family were excluded. To address suspected cross-contamination and a sequencing artifact, a later analysis removed approximately 590 highly shared, low-generation-probability nucleotide sequences. For each public chain, a later analysis derived a clonal expansion index from normalized ranks of inferred template counts within each repertoire. Generation probabilities in a later analysis came from a VDJ recombination model fitted to out-of-frame rearrangements, and those results were checked against IGoR. In a later analysis, TCR-TCR, TCR-HLA and TCR-CMV co-occurrence was scored with hypergeometric tests, and a repertoire-size bias correction was applied to TCR pairs. In a later analysis, false discovery rates were estimated by permuting HLA or CMV assignments 20 times. In a later analysis, co-occurring TCRs were grouped using DBSCAN, with TCRdist sequence similarity added in when clustering inside HLA-allele-positive subsets. For co-occurrence clustering, repertoires with fewer than 30,000 or more than 120,000 public chains were excluded, along with roughly five repertoires with anomalous nucleotide sharing. In its TCRdb copy, this immuneACCESS table keeps in-frame sequences only and misses some clones. Where compared with another copy, unresolved V genes explain less than half of these, and the others have no known cause. For V, J and clone size, that table is used; D and trimming come from the DNA. The table for this sample lists about 70,000 clones; just under 75% of them were counted only once. The top ten constitute about an eighth of the sample.

From the germline V gene (reference sequence), CDR1 is SEHNR and CDR2 is FQNEAQ. Trimming at the junction amounts to 3 bases on V and 2 bases on J, and the germline ends lie 10 bases apart. The CDR3 runs 14 residues from the cysteine to the phenylalanine. Just the 42-base CDR3 DNA is kept, in frame starting at base 1. The cohort was made up of around 720 healthy bone marrow donors. All cohort members were sampled while nominally healthy, although unrecorded immune exposures were likely present. CMV serostatus was recorded as positive for 250 to 300 and negative for 352 of the 666 cohort members, whereas no CMV serostatus was recorded for the donor in question. Every donor gave a peripheral blood sample, and the peripheral blood mononuclear cells from that sample were used for TCR beta sequencing. Genomic DNA extraction from the blood cell samples was performed with the Qiagen DNeasy Blood Extraction Kit.

The data originate from a study of cytomegalovirus exposure and HLA in healthy donors listed by TCRdb under 2017. As for the study more broadly: An earlier analysis of roughly 610 of the donors reported approximately 300 Gb of sequence data and around 110 million unique TCR beta sequences obtained from about 200 million T cells. An early release that covered 640 HLA-typed donors contained about 300 gigabases of sequencing data and about 84 million unique TCR sequences. The genetic ancestry cluster associated with self-reported Caucasian donors included 81% of the roughly 410 genotyped donors. The study aimed to test whether signatures of past pathogen exposure could be identified by cataloging public T cell receptors. The T cell repertoires of around 730 subjects were profiled by immunosequencing and related to cytomegalovirus serostatus. Along with the roughly 670-subject first cohort, a separate validation cohort of over a hundred different subjects was used. High-throughput TCR immunosequencing, statistical association of individual TCRs with disease status, and machine learning were combined to predict cytomegalovirus infection status. A later analysis re-analyzed previously published TCR beta repertoires from 666 donors and added high-resolution HLA genotyping to study TCR occurrence patterns. The later analysis used no new phenotypic data to find candidate immune exposures, relying instead on TCR beta sequences and their occurrence across donors. To decide whether each TCR beta V gene segment behaved as functional or pseudogenic, an earlier analysis of some 570 of the donors relied on high-throughput TCR beta sequencing. Alongside the repertoire data, information on donor age, sex, ethnicity and CMV serostatus was compiled. A later genetic analysis used genome-wide SNP genotypes for about three fifths of the 666 donors, treating that subset as a discovery cohort. Every discovery cohort repertoire had been produced on one sequencing platform. Class I and class II HLA loci were covered by the typing at four-digit resolution. The number of typed donors differed by locus: roughly 629-630 for A, B, C, DRB1 and DQB1; some 500 for DQA1; some 610 for DPA1; and some 470 for DPB1. About 5 DR-DQ haplotypes were handled as single units for association and clustering, since linkage in the cohort was strong. On average, around 240,000 unique TCR beta nucleotide sequences were sequenced per donor among 398 genotyped donors of the cohort, with roughly a sixth of those sequences being non-productive. Here is what the overall study found, with its caveats: The authors suggested that the approach could potentially be generalized to other disease states and immunological phenotypes. Strong co-occurrence of HLA alleles, especially DR and DQ, made assigning TCR associations to individual alleles difficult. In a later analysis, TCR association rates were found to vary across HLA loci, with the most associated TCRs seen for DRB1 alleles and the fewest for HLA-C alleles. Presence/absence analyses assumed roughly uniform sequencing depth across donors, an assumption that may not hold. CMV serostatus was the only immune exposure information available for the cohort. A few of the identified cytomegalovirus-associated TCR beta chains were confirmed in vitro to be specific for cytomegalovirus antigens. The earlier analysis of some 540 of the donors excluded seventeen rarely observed V segments, including chromosome 9 orphons, because counts were too low. Because some donors lacked HLA typing at each locus, the association tests relied only on the typed subset. According to a later genetic analysis, donors in an Asian-associated ancestry cluster had fewer N-insertions in productive TCRs than the roughly 700-donor mean. Several of the top co-occurrence clusters appeared to be linked to parvovirus B19, influenza, CMV and Epstein-Barr virus, according to a later analysis. This cohort had only TCR beta chains sequenced, and the lack of alpha or paired-chain data limited which features could be detected. Because the 87-base-pair reads could not distinguish some IMGT-functional V segments, including TRBV6-2 and TRBV6-3, those segments were excluded. In a later analysis, most CMV-associated TCR beta chains were found to appear HLA-restricted, with HLA associations seemingly driven largely by CMV exposure. A later analysis found that HLA-associated TCR beta chains were more clonally expanded and had lower generation probabilities than equally common non-associated chains. The study gave a list of over 150 TCR beta chains associated with cytomegalovirus. A further reported finding was that TCR beta sequences accurately predicted the HLA-A and HLA-B alleles for most subjects in the first cohort. An earlier analysis of roughly 570 of the donors showed that most TCR beta V segments appeared in productive rearrangements either about 87% or about 30% of the time, which broadly matched IMGT annotations. The sequencing pipeline was judged likely to have produced a cluster of highly shared sequence variants as a technical artifact. Most TCR sequences were seen in very few donors, while some public TCRs were found in many individuals. Linkage disequilibrium might explain the correlated functional status among segregating V segments, but an unknown experimental factor could not be excluded. An association between a missense DCLRE1C variant and V-gene and J-gene trimming of TCR beta chains was found in a later genetic analysis and replicated in an independent cohort. The classifier was reported to diagnose cytomegalovirus status with high specificity and sensitivity in both the original cohort and the validation cohort. In a later analysis, around 17,000 TCR beta sequences were associated with specific HLA alleles at a false discovery rate of 0.05.

Source material: PBMCs. The sequence joins TRBV7-9 to TRBJ2-5; TRBD1 could be the D gene, as 6 bases match. This TCR was recovered from a human donor in good health. The nucleotides are TGTGCCAGCAGCTTGTTCCAGGGGCAAGAGACCCAGTACTTC. Translated, it gives CASSLFQGQETQYF.